This TCR beta chain stems from a study of cytomegalovirus exposure and HLA in healthy donors. At sampling all donors were nominally healthy, likely with unrecorded immune exposures. The study's findings and limits: Analysis was carried out at a later point, and it linked a missense DCLRE1C variant to TCR beta V- and J-gene trimming. The classifier was said to identify cytomegalovirus status with high specificity and sensitivity. Donors belonging to an Asian-associated ancestry cluster reportedly showed fewer N-insertions in productive TCRs than the approximately 690-donor mean, according to what a later analysis found.

The PCR had 60 Vbeta and 13 Jbeta primers. TCRdb keeps only in-frame clones here, not all; method: immunoSEQ multiplex PCR. The profile shows about 89,000 clones, roughly 79% of them singletons. V trimming: 4 bases; J trimming: 1 base; junction bases outside the gene matches: 8. Germline V gene lookup returns CDR1 SGHKS and CDR2 YYEKEE (reference sequence). The CDR3 is 16 residues long. This clone was seen only a few times. The antigen is unknown. This clonotype was obtained from a male donor in good health and CMV-seronegative. Source material: PBMCs. J is TRBJ1-3 and V is TRBV5-5, with 7 bases identical to TRBD1. CDR3 residues: CASSITQGVSGNTIYF. CDR3 DNA: TGTGCCAGCAGCATCACTCAGGGGGTGTCTGGAAACACCATATATTTT.